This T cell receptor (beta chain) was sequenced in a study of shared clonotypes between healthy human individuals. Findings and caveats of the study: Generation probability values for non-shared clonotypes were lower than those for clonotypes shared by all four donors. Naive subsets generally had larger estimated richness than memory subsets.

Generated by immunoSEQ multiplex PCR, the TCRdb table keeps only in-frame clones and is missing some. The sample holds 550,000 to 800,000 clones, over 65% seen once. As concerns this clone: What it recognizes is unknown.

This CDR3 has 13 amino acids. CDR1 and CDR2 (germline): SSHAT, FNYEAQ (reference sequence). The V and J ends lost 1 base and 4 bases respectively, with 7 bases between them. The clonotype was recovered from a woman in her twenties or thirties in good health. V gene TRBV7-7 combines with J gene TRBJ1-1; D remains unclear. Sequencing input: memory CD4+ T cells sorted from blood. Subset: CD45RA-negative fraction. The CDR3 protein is CASSLEKGTEAFF. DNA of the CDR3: TGTGCCAGCAGCTTAGAGAAGGGCACTGAAGCTTTCTTT.